This passage covers 11 T cell receptor beta chains from one sample sequenced in a study of T-cell memory formation after mild COVID-19. TCRdb passed the 5' RACE reads through MiXCR, listing each CDR3 protein once. The sample lists more than 80,000 distinct CDR3 sequences; under 15% were seen once. The source material was PBMCs or a T cell subset sorted from them (not recorded which). The receptors stem from an adult woman who had mild COVID-19 (a few samples of this study predate the infection). Cell type and time point are not known.

CDR3 loop: CASSYATSGPHNEQFF. CDR3 nucleotide sequence: TGTGCCAGCAGTTACGCCACTAGCGGGCCCCACAATGAGCAGTTCTTC. The genes are TRBV6-2 or TRBV6-3 and TRBJ2-1, with TRBD2 matching 9 bases. This CDR3 has 16 residues. With V trimmed by 2 bases and J by 5 bases, 7 bases remained unmatched. CDR1 is MNHEY and CDR2 is SVGEGT in the germline V gene.

The rearrangement joins TRBV7-9 to TRBJ2-3; D may be TRBD1 (7 bases). The germline V gene has CDR1 SEHNR and CDR2 FQNEAQ (reference sequence). V was clipped by 4 bases and J by 6 bases, with 20 bases between them. The CDR3 loop spans 16 amino acids. The CDR3 spells CASSSIGGGGLDTQYF. CDR3 DNA: TGTGCCAGCAGCTCCATTGGAGGGGGCGGTCTGGATACGCAGTATTTT. The complete variable domain, with remaining parts taken from reference TRBV7-9 and TRBJ2-3, reads DTGVSQNPRHKITKRGQNVTFRCDPISEHNRLYWYRQTLGQGPEFLTYFQNEAQLEKSRLLSDRFSAERPKGSFSTLEIQRTEQGDSAMYLCASSSIGGGGLDTQYFGPGTRLTVL.

This chain uses TRBV7-9 with TRBJ2-5; the match to TRBD2 covers 10 bases. The J segment lost 2 bases and the V segment lost 1 base, leaving 7 bases of the junction unmatched. Germline values: CDR1 SEHNR, CDR2 FQNEAQ (reference sequence). The CDR3 totals 17 residues. The CDR3 bases are TGTGCCAGCAGCTTAGTAGGTGGACTAGCGGTACAAGAGACCCAGTACTTC. Translation gives CASSLVGGLAVQETQYF.

This clonotype was detected ten times or more. V is TRBV7-9 and J is TRBJ2-3, with 14 bases identical to TRBD2. CDR1 SEHNR and CDR2 FQNEAQ come from the germline V gene (reference sequence). V was pared by 3 bases and J by 6 bases, with 14 bases of the junction left unmatched. The CDR3 is made up of 19 amino acids. CDR3 sequence (DNA): TGTGCCAGCAGCTTTGGGACTAGCGGGAGAGTTGCATACGGGGATACGCAGTATTTT. Its translation is CASSFGTSGRVAYGDTQYF. The complete variable domain, with remaining parts taken from reference TRBV7-9 and TRBJ2-3, reads DTGVSQNPRHKITKRGQNVTFRCDPISEHNRLYWYRQTLGQGPEFLTYFQNEAQLEKSRLLSDRFSAERPKGSFSTLEIQRTEQGDSAMYLCASSFGTSGRVAYGDTQYFGPGTRLTVL.

The chain recombines TRBV7-2 with TRBJ2-1; TRBD2 matches 12 bases. Germline V CDR1 and CDR2: SGHTA, FQGNSA. The CDR3 runs to 14 residues. The junction had 2 bases not matched to a gene; V was cut back by 3 bases and J by 8 bases. The CDR3, as DNA: TGTGCCAGCAGCTTCGGACTAGCGGGGTATGAGCAGTTCTTC. Translating it yields CASSFGLAGYEQFF.

This clonotype was seen only a few times. J is TRBJ1-5 and V is TRBV21-1; the D segment call TRBD1 is taken from the table without a DNA check. TRBV21-1 is classified as a pseudogene. CDR3 size: 17 residues. This chain's CDR3 is CASSLRDRTYSNQPQHF. The DNA of the CDR3 is TGTGCCAGCAGCCTCCGGGACAGGACTTATAGCAATCAGCCCCAGCATTTT.

The chain couples TRBV4-3 to TRBJ1-3, with a weak D call TRBD1 (5 bases). Germline V gene data show CDR1 as LGHNA and CDR2 as YSLEER. Trimming took off 0 bases at V and 0 bases at J, with 9 bases between the two ends. The length of the CDR3 is 16 residues. CDR3 loop: CASSQDHRSSGNTIYF. The CDR3, as DNA: TGCGCCAGCAGCCAAGACCACAGGTCCTCTGGAAACACCATATATTTT.

This clonotype has ten or more counts. The V and J genes are TRBV7-9 and TRBJ2-7; 9 bases are a match to TRBD2. Germline trimming cut 2 bases from V and 4 bases from J; bases unmatched to any gene: 3. Germline V gene lookup returns CDR1 SEHNR and CDR2 FQNEAQ (reference sequence). This CDR3 spans 14 amino acids. CDR3 nucleotides: TGTGCCAGCAGCTTAACTAGCGGGCTATACGAGCAGTACTTC. As protein: CASSLTSGLYEQYF.

V is TRBV12-3 or TRBV12-4 and J is TRBJ2-2; D gene ambiguous. The V end was cut by 3 bases, the J end by 9 bases, with 8 bases between. CDR3 length: 12 amino acids. The CDR3 is CASSLVRRELFF. The CDR3, as DNA: TGTGCCAGCAGTTTGGTCCGTCGGGAGCTGTTTTTT.

This clonotype was seen many times. The V and J genes are TRBV7-6 and TRBJ2-2; a weak D match, TRBD2 (6 bases). Looked up from germline, CDR1 is SGHVS and CDR2 is FNYEAQ. V lost 2 bases and J lost 4, with 14 bases in between. CDR3 length equals 16 residues. The CDR3 DNA follows: TGTGCCAGCAGCTTATTCCTAGGAGGGTCCACCGGGGAGCTGTTTTTT. Translation gives CASSLFLGGSTGELFF.

This clonotype was counted only a few times. V usage is TRBV6-2 or TRBV6-3 and J usage is TRBJ2-1; 7 bases map to TRBD2. Germline lookup yields CDR1 MNHEY and CDR2 SVGEGT. This CDR3 spans 14 amino acids. V trimming: 6 bases; J trimming: 8 bases; junction bases outside the gene matches: 10. CDR3 residues: CASSPPGLGHEQFF. CDR3 in DNA: TGTGCCAGCAGCCCTCCCGGACTAGGCCATGAGCAGTTCTTC.